What follows are 14 T cell receptor beta chains derived from one specimen sequenced in a study of shared clonotypes between healthy human individuals (dated by TCRdb to the early 2020s). Library generation was performed with the immunoSEQ multiplex PCR assay. TCRdb stores this immuneACCESS table with in-frame sequences only. Part of the clones is absent; in the studies checked, under half of the shortfall reflects unresolved V genes, and no reason is known for the rest. The sample contains around 700,000 clones, approximately 74% of them found a single time. Over 1.5% of the sample belongs to the ten largest clones. The sequenced sample was memory CD4+ T cells sorted from blood. Per the publication, the cell subset or site label means: CD45RA-negative fraction. These receptor sequences come from a woman in her thirties in good health.

This clone appeared a single time. This rearrangement joins TRBV7-8 to TRBJ2-7, with D possibly being TRBD2 (6 bases). The CDR3 covers 13 residues. Between the trimmed V and J ends, which lost 5 bases and 6 bases, there was a span of 14 bases. The germline V gene encodes CDR1 SGHVS and CDR2 FQNEAQ. Here the CDR3 reads CASSMTRFREQYF. Here the CDR3 DNA reads TGTGCCAGCAGCATGACTAGGTTCCGCGAGCAGTACTTC.

Turning to this clone: The same CDR3 can be traced to other DNA sequences in this sample. The genes are TRBV2 and TRBJ1-5; 7 bases map to TRBD1. The germline gives CDR1 SNHLY, CDR2 FYNNEI. The CDR3 runs 15 residues. V lost 4 bases, J lost 4 bases, and 7 bases stayed unmatched. The chain's CDR3 is CASSGQGGSNQPQHF. CDR3 nucleotides: TGTGCCAGCAGTGGACAGGGAGGGTCTAATCAGCCCCAGCATTTT.

CDR3 loop: CASRLAGTSGREGTGELFF. The CDR3, as DNA: TGTGCAAGTCGCTTAGCGGGGACTAGCGGGAGGGAAGGCACCGGGGAGCTGTTTTTT. The chain combines TRBV12-2 with TRBJ2-2; no DNA check was done on the table's D call, TRBD2. TRBV12-2 represents a pseudogene. This CDR3 comprises 19 residues.

The chain carries TRBV4-1 and TRBJ1-2; D is unresolved. The CDR3 has 14 amino acids. V was shortened by 0 bases and J by 8 bases, with 13 bases between the two germline ends. The germline CDR1 and CDR2 sequences are MGHRA and YSYEKL. Here the CDR3 reads CASSQDNSARGYTF. The CDR3, as DNA: TGCGCCAGCAGCCAAGATAACAGTGCGCGGGGCTACACCTTC.

This clone was recorded only once. V is TRBV11-3 and J is TRBJ2-1, with D unclear. This CDR3 has 13 residues. Germline V lookup: CDR1 SGHNT, CDR2 YENEEA. V lost 6 bases, J lost 5 bases, and 11 bases lay in between. Here the CDR3 DNA reads TGTGCCAGCAGTTCTCAAACCGACAATGAGCAGTTCTTC. This gives the protein CASSSQTDNEQFF. The full variable domain, completed using reference TRBV11-3 and TRBJ2-1, is EAGVVQSPRYKIIEKKQPVAFWCNPISGHNTLYWYLQNLGQGPELLIRYENEEAVDDSQLPKDRFSAERLKGVDSTLKIQPAELGDSAVYLCASSSQTDNEQFFGPGTRLTVL.

This clone was found a few times. The V gene is TRBV7-6, the J gene TRBJ2-2, with TRBD2 matching 8 bases. CDR1 and CDR2 (germline): SGHVS, FNYEAQ. This CDR3 is 16 amino acids long. V dropped 1 base and J dropped 6; count of bases not matched to a gene: 7. CDR3 residues: CASSLGLAGTAGELFF. The CDR3 region has the DNA TGTGCCAGCAGCTTAGGGCTAGCGGGCACAGCCGGGGAGCTGTTTTTT.

The chain links TRBV7-2 to TRBJ2-1, with 12 nucleotides matching TRBD2. V trimming: 5 bases; J trimming: 12 bases; junction bases outside the gene matches: 11. This CDR3 comprises 15 residues. In germline, CDR1 is SGHTA, CDR2 FQGNSA. In DNA, the CDR3 is TGTGCCAGCAGCCCCGGACTAGCGGGAACTTCGGGGCAGTTCTTC. Its protein product is CASSPGLAGTSGQFF.

This clone came up once. The genes are TRBV5-6 and TRBJ2-1, with 12 bases fitting TRBD2. V lost 3 bases and J lost 9; bases outside the gene matches: 7. The CDR3 has 15 amino acids. Germline CDR1 is SGHDT and CDR2 is YYEEEE. In DNA, the CDR3 is TGTGCCAGCAGCTCCCCTAGCGGGAGGGCCAGTGAGCAGTTCTTC. Protein product: CASSSPSGRASEQFF.

The rearrangement joins TRBV27 to TRBJ2-6, with no clear D. The V end lost 4 bases, the J end lost 3 bases, and 7 bases lay between the germline ends. The CDR3 sequence is 14 residues long. CDR1 MNHEY and CDR2 SMNVEV come from the germline V gene (reference sequence). In DNA form, the CDR3 reads TGTGCCAGCAGTTCCGCCCTTGGGGCCAACGTCCTGACTTTC. Translating it yields CASSSALGANVLTF.

The table lists this clone with a few counts. V usage is TRBV5-1 and J usage is TRBJ2-5, with D possibly TRBD1 on 5 matching bases. V shed 4 bases and J shed 1 base, with 8 bases lying between them. Germline V gives CDR1 SGHRS, CDR2 YFSETQ. This CDR3 is 13 amino acids long. In nucleotides, the CDR3 is TGCGCCAGCAGCGCAGACAGCCAAGAGACCCAGTACTTC. Protein product: CASSADSQETQYF.

This clone was picked up one time. V and J are TRBV4-1 and TRBJ2-5, with 7 positions matching TRBD2. The J call is doubtful: the DNA matches TRBJ2-7 better. CDR1 and CDR2 (germline): MGHRA, YSYEKL. The CDR3 has 14 residues. The DNA of the CDR3 is TGCGCCAGCAGCCAAGGGTCTAGCGGCTACGAGCAGTACTTC. It yields the protein CASSQGSSGYEQYF.

In its sample, this clone was seen a few times. This chain connects TRBV18 to TRBJ2-5; 9 bases align to TRBD1. CDR3 length: 15 amino acids. Per the germline V gene, CDR1 is KGHSH and CDR2 is LQKENI. V trimming: 5 bases; J trimming: 4 bases; junction bases outside the gene matches: 8. The CDR3 spells CASSAGTGFGETQYF. The CDR3 nucleotides read TGTGCCAGCTCAGCCGGGACAGGGTTTGGAGAGACCCAGTACTTC.

CDR3 coding DNA: TGTGCCAGCAGCTTAGGGGGCGGGGCCAATGAGCAGTTCTTC. Residues: CASSLGGGANEQFF. This rearrangement joins TRBV11-3 to TRBJ2-1, with D perhaps matching TRBD2 (6 bases). The CDR3 contains 14 residues. Germline assignment: CDR1 SGHNT and CDR2 YENEEA. Trimming left V 1 base short and J 6 bases short, with 10 bases between. Variable domain in full (rest from reference TRBV11-3 and TRBJ2-1): EAGVVQSPRYKIIEKKQPVAFWCNPISGHNTLYWYLQNLGQGPELLIRYENEEAVDDSQLPKDRFSAERLKGVDSTLKIQPAELGDSAVYLCASSLGGGANEQFFGPGTRLTVL.

The rearrangement links TRBV5-8 to TRBJ1-4, with D possibly TRBD1 on 6 matching bases. The V and J ends lost 6 bases and 5 bases respectively, with 14 bases between them. The CDR3 sequence is 14 residues long. Germline V CDR1 and CDR2: SGHTS, YDEGEE. The CDR3 sequence: CASTETGLNEKLFF. The CDR3, as DNA: TGTGCCAGCACCGAGACAGGCCTAAATGAAAAACTGTTTTTT.